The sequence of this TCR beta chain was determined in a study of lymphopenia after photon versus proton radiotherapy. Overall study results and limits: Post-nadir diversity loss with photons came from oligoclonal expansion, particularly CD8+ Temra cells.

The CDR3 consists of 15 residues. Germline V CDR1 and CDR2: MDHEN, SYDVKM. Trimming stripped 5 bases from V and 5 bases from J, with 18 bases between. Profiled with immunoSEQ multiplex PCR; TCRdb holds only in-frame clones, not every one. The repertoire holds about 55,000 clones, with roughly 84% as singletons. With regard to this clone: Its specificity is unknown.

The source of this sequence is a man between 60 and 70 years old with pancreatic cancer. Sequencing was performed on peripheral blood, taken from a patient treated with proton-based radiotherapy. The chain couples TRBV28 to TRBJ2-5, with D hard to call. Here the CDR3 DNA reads TGTGCCAGCAGTATCCGGACGGACCCCAGGGAGACCCAGTACTTC. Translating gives CASSIRTDPRETQYF.